The next 11 T cell receptor beta chains were all read from a single sample in a study of shared clonotypes between healthy human individuals. This table comes from immunoSEQ multiplex PCR, and its TCRdb copy is limited to in-frame clones, with some not included. The sample holds 450,000 or so clones, 70% to 80% seen once. The material sequenced was PBMCs. The receptors derive from a woman in her forties in good health. Some clones in this sample may be carry-over from other donors' samples.

Concerning this clone: A single base is all that separates this from a far larger clone, so a read error is likely. J is TRBJ1-2 and V is TRBV30; possibly TRBD1 for D (5 bases). Germline V lookup: CDR1 GTSNPN, CDR2 SVGIG (reference sequence). This CDR3 region has 12 residues. V lost 7 bases to trimming and J lost 6 bases, with 15 bases between them. CDR3 loop: CAFARDSHGYTF. The CDR3 nucleotides are TGTGCCTTTGCCCGGGACTCCCATGGCTACACCTTC.

This clone was counted once. V and J are TRBV20-1 and TRBJ1-5; D remains ambiguous. This CDR3 comprises 11 residues. Germline assignment: CDR1 DFQATT and CDR2 SNEGSKA (reference sequence). Trimming pared 2 bases from V and 9 bases from J, leaving 8 bases between. The CDR3, as DNA: TGCAGTGCTAGATCTGACGGGCCCCAGCATTTT. As protein: CSARSDGPQHF.

This rearrangement joins TRBV30 to TRBJ2-7; perhaps TRBD2 as D (6 bases). Trimming stripped 2 bases from V and 6 bases from J, with 20 bases between. Germline CDR1 and CDR2: GTSNPN and SVGIG (reference sequence). The CDR3 is 15 amino acids. The CDR3 DNA follows: TGTGCCTGGAGTCTAACTCAGGCGGGACGGGGCGAGCAGTACTTC. Its protein product is CAWSLTQAGRGEQYF.

V gene TRBV6-1 combines with J gene TRBJ1-5; D unresolved. This CDR3 is 14 amino acids long. Germline CDR1 MNHNS, CDR2 SASEGT. Trimming removed 2 bases from V and 1 base from J, with 6 bases in between. The CDR3 DNA reads as TGTGCCAGCAGTGAATATATAAGCAATCAGCCCCAGCATTTT. Its translation is CASSEYISNQPQHF.

The chain employs TRBV4-2 and TRBJ1-1; D not certain. V lost 4 bases and J lost 1, with 13 bases in between. The CDR3 loop spans 15 amino acids. Germline V gene lookup returns CDR1 LGHNA and CDR2 YNFKEQ. CDR3 nucleotide sequence: TGTGCCAGCAGCCTAGAGAGAGTTCGGAACACTGAAGCTTTCTTT. Encoded protein: CASSLERVRNTEAFF.

Only one count was recorded for this clone. The chain joins TRBV11-1 to TRBJ2-7, with 10 bases lining up with TRBD2. CDR1 SGHAT and CDR2 FQDESV come from the germline V gene (reference sequence). CDR3 size: 13 residues. V trimming: 2 bases; J trimming: 6 bases; junction bases outside the gene matches: 1. The CDR3 sequence is CASSLQREGEQYF. In DNA, the CDR3 is TGTGCCAGCAGCTTACAGCGGGAGGGCGAGCAGTACTTC. Full variable domain (rest looked up from reference TRBV11-1 and TRBJ2-7): EAEVAQSPRYKITEKSQAVAFWCDPISGHATLYWYRQILGQGPELLVQFQDESVVDDSQLPKDRFSAERLKGVDSTLKIQPAELGDSAMYLCASSLQREGEQYFGPGTRLTVT.

The table lists this clone with a few counts. This chain uses TRBV29-1 with TRBJ1-2; unclear D gene. Germline lookup yields CDR1 SQVTM and CDR2 ANQGSEA. This CDR3 has 14 residues. V lost 2 bases and J 2 bases, leaving 12 bases between the germline ends. The CDR3 region is CSVEKRTSNYGYTF. The CDR3 DNA is TGCAGCGTTGAAAAACGGACGTCGAACTATGGCTACACCTTC.

The V and J genes are TRBV29-1 and TRBJ1-2, with D perhaps matching TRBD1 (6 bases). The CDR3 sequence is 13 residues long. The V gene's germline CDR1 is SQVTM and CDR2 ANQGSEA. Between the trimmed V and J ends, which lost 1 base and 4 bases, there was a span of 10 bases. CDR3 sequence: CSVEVAQGYGYTF. CDR3 coding DNA: TGCAGCGTTGAAGTAGCACAGGGCTATGGCTACACCTTC.

Of note for this clone: Other DNA variants within this sample encode the same CDR3. This chain uses TRBV2 with TRBJ2-2; 10 nucleotides match TRBD1. The germline V gene encodes CDR1 SNHLY and CDR2 FYNNEI. The CDR3 contains 14 residues. V shed 5 bases and J 6 bases; nucleotides not matched to a gene: 3. This CDR3 reads CASSRDRGSGELFF. The DNA for the CDR3 is TGTGCCAGCAGTCGGGACAGGGGCTCCGGGGAGCTGTTTTTT. Variable domain in full (rest from reference TRBV2 and TRBJ2-2): EPEVTQTPSHQVTQMGQEVILRCVPISNHLYFYWYRQILGQKVEFLVSFYNNEISEKSEIFDDQFSVERPDGSNFTLKIRSTKLEDSAMYFCASSRDRGSGELFFGEGSRLTVL.

A note on this clone: With only one base between it and a far larger clone, this is likely a read error. The CDR3 does not end in the conserved phenylalanine or tryptophan, so this is likely a read error. CDR3 sequence: CASSPRTGLNTEAFS. DNA of the CDR3: TGCGCCAGCAGCCCCAGGACAGGTCTGAACACTGAAGCTTTCTCT. The chain links TRBV5-1 to TRBJ1-1, with 7 bases identical to TRBD1. CDR3 length: 15 residues. The V and J ends lost 4 bases and 0 bases, in that order; junction bases with no gene match: 6. CDR1 and CDR2 from the germline V gene are SGHRS and YFSETQ.

V usage is TRBV7-9 and J usage is TRBJ1-1; D unresolved. V shed 2 bases and J shed 7 bases, with 8 bases lying between them. The CDR3 consists of 12 residues. The germline CDR1 and CDR2 sequences are SEHNR and FQNEAQ (reference sequence). The CDR3 nucleotides are TGTGCCAGCAGCTTACCCTACTATGAAGCTTTCTTT. Translated, it gives CASSLPYYEAFF. Full variable domain (rest looked up from reference TRBV7-9 and TRBJ1-1): DTGVSQNPRHKITKRGQNVTFRCDPISEHNRLYWYRQTLGQGPEFLTYFQNEAQLEKSRLLSDRFSAERPKGSFSTLEIQRTEQGDSAMYLCASSLPYYEAFFGQGTRLTVV.